This T cell receptor beta chain was captured in a study of tissue T cells after allogeneic stem cell transplantation. Repertoires were generated with immunoSEQ multiplex PCR, while TCRdb's copy carries only in-frame clones and drops some. This table holds approximately 7,800 clones, 40% to 55% found once. This clone was picked up one time. Genes and germline are mouse. Time point here: mouse harvest day 7 after allogeneic transplant. Tail vein injection delivered 10^7 T-cell-depleted bone marrow cells and 10^6 splenic CD5+ T cells. The TCR sequence derives from a female BALB/c mouse given C57BL/6 T cells with graft-versus-host disease after an allogeneic hematopoietic cell transplant. Sequencing was carried out using gut tissue.

The CDR3 bases that were read are TGTGCCAGCAGCTTGGACAGGGAGCAAACGCTGTAT. Residues: CASSLDREQTLY. The full CDR3 sequence reads CASSLDREQTLYF. The chain uses TRBV3 and TRBJ2-3; TRBD1 matches 8 bases. The read gets to within 1 residue of the CDR3 end, and the germline J gene fills in the rest. CDR3 length equals 13 residues. With 3 bases clipped from V and 7 bases from J, the junction kept 3 bases outside the gene matches. Germline CDR1 SNHLY, CDR2 FYNGKV (reference sequence).